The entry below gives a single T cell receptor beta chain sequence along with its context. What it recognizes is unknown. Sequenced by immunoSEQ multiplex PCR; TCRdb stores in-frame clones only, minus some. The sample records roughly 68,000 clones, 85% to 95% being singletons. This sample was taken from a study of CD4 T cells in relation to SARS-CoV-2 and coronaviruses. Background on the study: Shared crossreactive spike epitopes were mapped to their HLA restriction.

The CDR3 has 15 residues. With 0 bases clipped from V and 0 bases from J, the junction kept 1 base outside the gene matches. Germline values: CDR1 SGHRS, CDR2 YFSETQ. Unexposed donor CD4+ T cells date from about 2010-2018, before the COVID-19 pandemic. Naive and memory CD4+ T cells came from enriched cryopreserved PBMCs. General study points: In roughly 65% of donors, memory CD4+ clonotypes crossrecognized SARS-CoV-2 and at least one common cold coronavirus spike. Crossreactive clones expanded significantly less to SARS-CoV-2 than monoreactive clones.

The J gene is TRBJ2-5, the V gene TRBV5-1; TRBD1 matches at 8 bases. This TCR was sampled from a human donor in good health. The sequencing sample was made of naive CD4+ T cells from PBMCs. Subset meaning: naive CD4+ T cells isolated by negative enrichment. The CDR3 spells CASSLVQGDQETQYF. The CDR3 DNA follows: TGCGCCAGCAGCTTGGTACAGGGGGACCAAGAGACCCAGTACTTC.